The 21 T cell receptor beta chains reported below all come from one sample, sequenced in a study of blood T cell repertoires in COVID-19. Only in-frame clones appear in the TCRdb table, and some are missing; sequencing was by immunoSEQ multiplex PCR. The sample holds approximately 310,000 clones; approximately 83% are singletons and the top ten take under 2.5%. Sequencing was done on a sample of PBMCs or T cells enriched from blood (not recorded which). The receptors derive from a man aged 25-40 years who had recovered from COVID-19.

This rearrangement joins TRBV18 to TRBJ2-7; D is possibly TRBD2 (6 bases). This CDR3 spans 14 amino acids. V lost 7 bases to trimming and J lost 1 base, with 14 bases between them. Germline V gene lookup returns CDR1 KGHSH and CDR2 LQKENI. The CDR3 DNA is TGTGCCAGCTTCCCTACCGGAGGGTCCTACGAGCAGTACTTC. This gives the protein CASFPTGGSYEQYF.

CDR3 protein: CASKTSGVYNEQFF. CDR3 DNA: TGCGCCAGCAAGACTAGCGGGGTTTACAATGAGCAGTTCTTC. The chain couples TRBV5-1 to TRBJ2-1; 11 positions agree with TRBD2. The junction had 3 bases not matched to a gene; V was cut back by 6 bases and J by 4 bases. The CDR3 spans 14 residues. CDR1 and CDR2 from the germline V gene are SGHRS and YFSETQ.

The chain is built from TRBV7-2 and TRBJ1-5; 8 nucleotides align to TRBD1. With 5 bases clipped from V and 5 bases from J, the junction kept 2 bases outside the gene matches. CDR3 length: 13 residues. Germline V gene sequence: CDR1 SGHTA, CDR2 FQGNSA. CDR3 sequence reads: CASSMTGDQPQHF. The CDR3 coding sequence is TGTGCCAGCAGCATGACAGGGGATCAGCCCCAGCATTTT.

The V and J genes are TRBV11-2 and TRBJ2-3; no clear D gene. Germline CDR1 and CDR2: SGHAT and FQNNGV. The CDR3 is made up of 12 amino acids. V lost 5 bases to trimming and J lost 5 bases, with 8 bases between them. CDR3 loop: CASSRERDTQYF. CDR3 sequence (DNA): TGTGCCAGCAGCCGTGAGCGAGATACGCAGTATTTT.

This clone was recorded once. J is TRBJ1-3 and V is TRBV5-3, with 8 bases that match TRBD1. TRBV5-3 is known as an ORF, though its function is uncertain. J gave up 3 bases and V 5 bases, and 7 bases lay outside the gene matches. This CDR3 comprises 15 residues. CDR3 DNA: TGTGCCAGAAGTTATGTCGACAGGGGTGGAAACACCATATATTTT. Protein: CARSYVDRGGNTIYF.

The chain links TRBV5-1 to TRBJ1-1, with a weak D call TRBD1 (6 bases). The CDR3 covers 14 residues. Germline V CDR1 and CDR2: SGHRS, YFSETQ. With 3 bases removed from V and 8 bases from J, the gap between germline ends came to 17 bases. The CDR3 loop is CASSSSTGPLEAFF. CDR3 DNA: TGCGCCAGCAGCTCTAGTACAGGGCCCCTCGAAGCTTTCTTT.

V is TRBV7-8 and J is TRBJ2-7; 9 bases are shared with TRBD2. The ends lost 1 base at V and 5 bases at J; junction bases unmatched: 9. This CDR3 has 16 amino acids. Germline V CDR1 and CDR2: SGHVS, FQNEAQ. The chain's CDR3 is CASSLVLRGGLNEQYF. The CDR3 DNA reads TGTGCCAGCAGCTTAGTGCTGCGGGGGGGCTTGAACGAGCAGTACTTC.

V and J are TRBV6-5 and TRBJ1-4; a weak D match, TRBD1 (6 bases). There are 15 residues in the CDR3. Trimming removed 8 bases from V and 5 bases from J, with 18 bases in between. Germline CDR1 is MNHEY and CDR2 is SVGAGI. CDR3 sequence reads: CASRLVLGGNEKLFF. The CDR3 coding sequence is TGTGCCAGCCGGCTTGTATTAGGGGGAAATGAAAAACTGTTTTTT.

This chain connects TRBV6-5 to TRBJ1-1; 8 positions agree with TRBD1. Germline-derived CDR1 and CDR2 are MNHEY and SVGAGI. The CDR3 is 15 residues long. V lost 7 bases to trimming and J lost 1 base; unmatched junction nucleotides: 8. The chain's CDR3 is CASTHRTGKNTEAFF. Here the CDR3 DNA reads TGTGCCAGCACTCACCGGACAGGGAAGAACACTGAAGCTTTCTTT.

The chain couples TRBV5-4 to TRBJ2-5, with 9 bases matching TRBD1. Trimming removed 4 bases from V and 5 bases from J; junction bases left unmatched: 6. Germline V gene data show CDR1 as SGHNT and CDR2 as YYREEE (reference sequence). This CDR3 has 14 amino acids. The DNA of the CDR3 is TGTGCCAGCAGCGCGGACAGGGGTGGGGAGACCCAGTACTTC. Translated, it gives CASSADRGGETQYF.

J is TRBJ1-3 and V is TRBV7-6, with 10 bases aligning to TRBD1. Germline values: CDR1 SGHVS, CDR2 FNYEAQ. The CDR3 has 17 amino acids. The J segment lost 4 bases and the V segment lost 5 bases, leaving 11 bases of the junction unmatched. Written as DNA, the CDR3 is TGTGCCAGCAGCGGGGGGACAGGGGACGCTTTAGGAAACACCATATATTTT. Translation gives CASSGGTGDALGNTIYF.

The chain links TRBV6-5 to TRBJ2-6, with TRBD1 as a possible D gene (5 bases). The CDR3 spans 14 residues. The germline gives CDR1 MNHEY, CDR2 SVGAGI. V gave up 4 bases and J gave up 5 bases, with 9 bases separating them. The CDR3 DNA reads TGTGCCAGCAGTTGGGGCGGAAGGGCCAACGTCCTGACTTTC. Protein product: CASSWGGRANVLTF.

This chain connects TRBV5-6 to TRBJ1-2, with a weak D call TRBD1 (5 bases). V lost 4 bases, J lost 4 bases, and 14 bases lay in between. CDR3 length: 14 amino acids. Germline loops: CDR1 SGHDT, CDR2 YYEEEE. DNA for the CDR3: TGTGCCAGCAGCCCCTGGCTCGGGGGCTATGGCTACACCTTC. Translation gives CASSPWLGGYGYTF.

As for this clone: The sample has other DNA sequences that encode this CDR3 too. The chain employs TRBV12-3 or TRBV12-4 and TRBJ1-2; D possibly corresponds to TRBD1 (5 bases). V lost 0 bases and J 8 bases, leaving 10 bases between the germline ends. CDR3 size: 13 residues. The DNA of the CDR3 is TGTGCCAGCAGTTTAGCGCAGGGTGTCGGCTACACCTTC. Its protein product is CASSLAQGVGYTF.

The genes are TRBV27 and TRBJ1-4, with no clear D. In germline, CDR1 is MNHEY, CDR2 SMNVEV (reference sequence). Deletions cut 0 bases from V and 3 bases from J, with 8 bases between. There are 15 residues in the CDR3. The CDR3 region is CASSLSSWSNEKLFF. DNA of the CDR3: TGTGCCAGCAGTTTATCGAGTTGGTCTAATGAAAAACTGTTTTTT.

The V gene is TRBV2, the J gene TRBJ1-1, with a tentative D call TRBD1 (5 bases). V lost 4 bases, J lost 2 bases, and 11 bases lay in between. The V gene's germline CDR1 is SNHLY and CDR2 FYNNEI. This CDR3 contains 14 residues. The CDR3 here is CASSGQIPNTEAFF. The DNA of the CDR3 is TGTGCCAGCAGTGGACAGATACCAAACACTGAAGCTTTCTTT.

The rearrangement uses TRBV30 and TRBJ1-2, with D perhaps TRBD1 (6 bases). Trimming took 4 bases from V and 8 from J, leaving 11 bases between them. The CDR3 totals 11 residues. Germline V CDR1 and CDR2: GTSNPN, SVGIG (reference sequence). In DNA form, the CDR3 reads TGTGCCTGGACACAGGGTTGGGGCTACACCTTC. It specifies CAWTQGWGYTF.

V and J are TRBV2 and TRBJ2-7, with D possibly being TRBD2 (5 bases). The CDR3 contains 14 residues. Trimming took 9 bases from V and 2 from J, leaving 17 bases between them. Germline lookup yields CDR1 SNHLY and CDR2 FYNNEI. This CDR3 reads CARPPGNATYEQYF. The DNA of the CDR3 is TGTGCCAGACCTCCGGGGAACGCTACCTACGAGCAGTACTTC. The whole variable domain, filled in from reference TRBV2 and TRBJ2-7, reads EPEVTQTPSHQVTQMGQEVILRCVPISNHLYFYWYRQILGQKVEFLVSFYNNEISEKSEIFDDQFSVERPDGSNFTLKIRSTKLEDSAMYFCARPPGNATYEQYFGPGTRLTVT.

Comment on this clone: Different DNA sequences within this sample yield the same CDR3. This chain uses TRBV9 with TRBJ1-4; D unresolved. The CDR3 is 14 amino acids. The V end lost 0 bases, the J end lost 5 bases, and 8 bases lay between the germline ends. CDR1 is SGDLS, CDR2 YYNGEE, per germline. The CDR3 sequence is CASSVGGGNEKLFF. The CDR3, as DNA: TGTGCCAGCAGCGTAGGAGGTGGGAATGAAAAACTGTTTTTT.

This chain connects TRBV6-2 or TRBV6-3 to TRBJ1-2; D is possibly TRBD1 (6 bases). V lost 4 bases, J lost 0 bases, and 18 bases lay in between. The CDR3 length is 17 residues. Germline V gene lookup returns CDR1 MNHEY and CDR2 SVGEGT. CDR3 loop: CASSSIFGRTANYGYTF. The CDR3, as DNA: TGTGCCAGCAGTTCCATCTTCGGGCGGACAGCTAACTATGGCTACACCTTC.

This clone was recorded a few times. The genes are TRBV3-1 (or the pseudogene TRBV3-2) and TRBJ2-1, with D perhaps matching TRBD2 (6 bases). Germline CDR1 reads LGHDT; CDR2 reads YNNKEL (reference sequence). Trimming removed 0 bases from V and 15 bases from J, with 18 bases in between. The CDR3 loop spans 14 amino acids. The CDR3 reads CASSQDGAGGTWFF. Written as DNA, the CDR3 is TGTGCCAGCAGCCAAGATGGAGCGGGTGGCACCTGGTTCTTC.